The sequence of this T cell receptor beta chain was determined in a study of OX40 agonist ivuxolimab in advanced cancers. Produced via immunoSEQ multiplex PCR; TCRdb's table is partial and in-frame only. This sample has some 23,000 clones, with roughly 80% found just once. This clone was picked up a small number of times. The CDR3 runs to 12 residues. V shed 2 bases and J shed 10 bases, with 11 bases lying between them. CDR1 is SEHNR, CDR2 FQNEAQ, per germline (reference sequence). The clonotype was recovered from an adult with an advanced solid tumor such as melanoma, head and neck, liver or kidney cancer. The V and J genes are TRBV7-9 and TRBJ1-1; no firm D call. This specimen was CD4+ or CD8+ T cells sorted from blood, taken in a trial of the OX40 agonist ivuxolimab. The CDR3 DNA is TGTGCCAGCAGCTTATATACCCCGGGAGCTTTCTTT. Translating it yields CASSLYTPGAFF.